These T cell receptor beta chains were read from a single sample in a study of CD8+ T cells in alopecia areata. The data were produced by immunoSEQ multiplex PCR, yet TCRdb's version contains in-frame clones alone and is incomplete. The sample includes approximately 280,000 clones, about three fifths of them seen just once. The sample in question was CD4+ T cells sorted from blood, obtained at week 24, from a patient treated with tofacitinib. The source is a human donor with alopecia areata. Each CDR3 is given with its conserved first and last residue. D genes are given only for firm matches. Expanded clones are given a class, and other clones once, few, many or no size at all.

D	length	J	V	size	CDR3	DNA
NA	12	TRBJ2-7	TRBV7-9	NA	CASSPTSYEQYF	TGTGCCAGCAGCCCTACCTCCTACGAGCAGTACTTC
NA	13	TRBJ2-3	TRBV5-1	NA	CASSLVGSDTQYF	TGCGCCAGCAGCTTGGTTGGATCAGATACGCAGTATTTT
NA	16	TRBJ2-1	TRBV9	NA	CASSVVSGPTNNEQFF	TGTGCCAGCAGCGTAGTCTCGGGGCCAACCAACAATGAGCAGTTCTTC
NA	11	TRBJ2-7	TRBV6-5	once	CASRRDYEQYF	TGTGCCAGCAGACGGGACTACGAGCAGTACTTC
TRBD2	20	TRBJ2-3	TRBV28	NA	CASRRRPAYGTSGTTDTQYF	TGTGCCAGCCGACGTCGGCCTGCTTACGGGACTAGCGGAACCACAGATACGCAGTATTTT
NA	12	TRBJ1-2	TRBV30	NA	CAWSPGHYGYTF	TGTGCCTGGAGTCCTGGGCACTATGGCTACACCTTC
NA	14	TRBJ1-2	TRBV7-2	NA	CASSFPGGHYGYTF	TGTGCCAGCAGCTTCCCGGGGGGCCACTATGGCTACACCTTC
TRBD1	13	TRBJ2-5	TRBV30	NA	CAWRRDREETQYF	TGTGCCTGGAGGCGGGACAGGGAAGAGACCCAGTACTTC
NA	12	TRBJ1-1	TRBV2	NA	CASSRENTEAFF	TGTGCCAGCAGTCGGGAGAACACTGAAGCTTTCTTT
NA	12	TRBJ2-2	TRBV7-9	NA	CASSRGTGELFF	TGTGCCAGCAGCCGGGGGACCGGGGAGCTGTTTTTT
TRBD2	14	TRBJ2-4	TRBV6-1	few	CASRKMTSGDIQYF	TGTGCCAGCAGAAAAATGACCAGCGGGGACATTCAGTACTTC
NA	16	TRBJ1-6	TRBV18	NA	CASSLNPYGLNSPLHF	TGTGCCAGCTCACTAAACCCTTACGGCCTCAATTCACCCCTCCACTTT
NA	16	TRBJ2-5	TRBV29-1	few	CSVARTTDRTRETQYF	TGCAGCGTTGCTCGGACAACAGACAGGACGCGAGAGACCCAGTACTTC
NA	13	TRBJ2-1	TRBV29-1	NA	CSATDGGTYEQFF	TGCAGCGCCACCGACGGGGGGACATATGAGCAGTTCTTC
NA	11	TRBJ2-3	TRBV20-1	once	CSALAADTQYF	TGCAGTGCACTGGCGGCAGATACGCAGTATTTT
NA	15	TRBJ2-7	TRBV5-1	NA	CASSSTGDQPLEQYF	TGCGCCAGCAGCTCGACAGGAGACCAACCACTCGAGCAGTACTTC
NA	15	TRBJ1-4	TRBV5-1	NA	CASSGDGRLSEKLFF	TGCGCCAGCAGCGGGGACGGGCGGTTAAGTGAAAAACTGTTTTTT
TRBD1	14	TRBJ2-3	TRBV2	NA	CATRQGAAGDTQYF	TGTGCCACCCGACAGGGGGCCGCCGGGGATACGCAGTATTTT
TRBD1	15	TRBJ2-1	TRBV5-1	few	CASSLGQGSYNEQFF	TGCGCCAGCAGCCTCGGACAGGGGTCCTACAATGAGCAGTTCTTC
NA	14	TRBJ2-2	TRBV13	NA	CASKSWARGGELFF	TGTGCCAGCAAAAGTTGGGCCAGGGGCGGGGAGCTGTTTTTT
NA	14	TRBJ2-2	TRBV9	NA	CASSDGHLGGELFF	TGTGCCAGCAGCGACGGACACCTCGGCGGGGAGCTGTTTTTT
NA	12	TRBJ1-2	TRBV30	NA	CAWKGESYGYTF	TGTGCCTGGAAAGGGGAGTCCTATGGCTACACCTTC
TRBD2	16	TRBJ2-7	TRBV5-1	NA	CASSPRERTNSYEQYF	TGCGCCAGCAGCCCGCGGGAGAGGACCAACTCCTACGAGCAGTACTTC
NA	10	TRBJ1-2	TRBV29-1	NA	CSARQDGYTF	TGCAGCGCTCGACAGGATGGCTACACCTTC
NA	12	TRBJ2-5	TRBV5-1	NA	CASSLQEETQYF	TGCGCCAGCAGCCTCCAGGAGGAGACCCAGTACTTC
NA	14	TRBJ1-2	TRBV29-1	NA	CSVRRGNTNYGYTF	TGCAGCGTCCGTCGCGGCAACACTAACTATGGCTACACCTTC
TRBD1	13	TRBJ1-1	TRBV29-1	once	CSGNRGLDTEAFF	TGCAGCGGTAACAGGGGGTTGGACACTGAAGCTTTCTTT
NA	15	TRBJ2-3	TRBV7-2	NA	CASSLGVSSTDTQYF	TGTGCCAGCAGCTTAGGAGTTTCTAGCACAGATACGCAGTATTTT
NA	13	TRBJ2-3	TRBV2	NA	CASNSAGTDTQYF	TGTGCCAGCAACTCCGCGGGCACAGATACGCAGTATTTT
NA	15	TRBJ1-1	TRBV6-5	NA	CASSLSGALNTEAFF	TGTGCCAGCAGTTTGTCGGGGGCTTTGAACACTGAAGCTTTCTTT
TRBD1	12	TRBJ2-7	TRBV2	NA	CASSAGQGEQYF	TGTGCCAGCAGTGCTGGACAGGGAGAGCAGTACTTC
NA	11	TRBJ1-2	TRBV7-6	NA	CASSLSEAEAF	TGTGCCAGCAGCTTATCGGAGGCGGAGGCCTTC
TRBD2	14	TRBJ2-3	TRBV7-2	NA	CASSRGGTTDTQYF	TGTGCCAGCAGCCGGGGGGGCACTACAGATACGCAGTATTTT
NA	14	TRBJ2-5	TRBV2	NA	CASSEGQEQETQYF	TGTGCCAGCAGTGAAGGCCAGGAGCAAGAGACCCAGTACTTC
NA	11	TRBJ1-2	TRBV29-1	NA	CSSDTTYGYTF	TGCAGCTCGGACACAACCTATGGCTACACCTTC
TRBD1	15	TRBJ2-3	TRBV19	few	CASSPTGTSTDTQYF	TGTGCCAGTAGTCCGACAGGGACGAGCACAGATACGCAGTATTTT
NA	17	TRBJ2-6	TRBV23-1	NA	CASSPLGAPGGANVLTF	TGCGCCAGCAGCCCCTTAGGGGCCCCGGGGGGGGCCAACGTCCTGACTTTC
TRBD2	19	TRBJ2-3	TRBV7-2	few	CASSLSSLAGRWVTDTQYF	TGTGCCAGCAGCCTCTCCTCCCTAGCGGGGCGCTGGGTCACAGATACGCAGTATTTT
NA	15	TRBJ1-1	TRBV4-1	NA	CASSQDWGMNTEAFF	TGCGCCAGCAGCCAAGATTGGGGGATGAACACTGAAGCTTTCTTT
NA	17	TRBJ2-5	TRBV5-6	NA	CASSSTAGAMGEETQYF	TGTGCCAGCAGCTCAACCGCAGGGGCGATGGGGGAAGAGACCCAGTACTTC
NA	13	TRBJ2-7	TRBV29-1	NA	CSVGGLLTYEQYF	TGCAGCGTTGGGGGATTACTAACCTACGAGCAGTACTTC
TRBD2	14	TRBJ2-5	TRBV5-1	NA	CASRELAGKETQYF	TGCGCCAGCAGGGAACTAGCGGGGAAAGAGACCCAGTACTTC
NA	15	TRBJ1-2	TRBV7-2	NA	CASSLSPLYSYGYTF	TGTGCCAGCAGCTTATCGCCTCTTTACAGCTATGGCTACACCTTC
NA	15	TRBJ2-7	TRBV28	NA	CASSIGIGVVNEQYF	TGTGCCAGCAGTATAGGAATAGGGGTTGTCAACGAGCAGTACTTC
NA	16	TRBJ2-2	TRBV7-9	NA	CASSLNPRGNTGELFF	TGTGCCAGCAGCTTAAATCCTCGGGGGAACACCGGGGAGCTGTTTTTT
NA	11	TRBJ1-1	TRBV30	NA	CAWSVPRRAFF	TGTGCCTGGAGTGTCCCCAGGAGAGCTTTCTTT
NA	13	TRBJ2-3	TRBV19	few	CASSTTPTDTQYF	TGTGCCAGTAGTACAACCCCCACAGATACGCAGTATTTT
TRBD1	14	TRBJ2-6	TRBV29-1	NA	CSVWDRAGANVLTF	TGCAGCGTATGGGACAGAGCCGGGGCCAACGTCCTGACTTTC
NA	11	TRBJ2-3	TRBV7-9	NA	CASTTGRGQYF	TGTGCCAGCACCACGGGTAGGGGGCAGTATTTT
NA	13	TRBJ1-5	TRBV30	NA	CACEGGGSQPQHF	TGTGCCTGCGAGGGAGGTGGGAGTCAGCCCCAGCATTTT
NA	13	TRBJ2-2	TRBV5-1	NA	CASSLTNTGELFF	TGCGCCAGCAGCCTAACGAACACCGGGGAGCTGTTTTTT
NA	12	TRBJ1-2	TRBV6-5	NA	CASSYGQVGYTF	TGTGCCAGCAGTTACGGTCAAGTGGGCTACACCTTC
TRBD1	14	TRBJ1-2	TRBV9	many	CASSVDRGNYGYTF	TGTGCCAGCAGCGTAGACAGGGGGAACTATGGCTACACCTTC
NA	11	TRBJ2-5	TRBV20-1	NA	CSAKTGETQYF	TGCAGTGCCAAGACGGGAGAGACCCAGTACTTC
NA	12	TRBJ1-5	TRBV19	few	CAIAAGSGPQHF	TGTGCCATTGCAGCCGGTAGCGGGCCCCAGCATTTT
NA	12	TRBJ1-1	TRBV29-1	few	CSVDRKNTEAFF	TGCAGCGTTGACCGCAAGAACACTGAAGCTTTCTTT
TRBD2	16	TRBJ2-7	TRBV9	NA	CASSVGLTSGDFEQYF	TGTGCCAGCAGCGTTGGGTTGACTAGCGGGGATTTCGAGCAGTACTTC